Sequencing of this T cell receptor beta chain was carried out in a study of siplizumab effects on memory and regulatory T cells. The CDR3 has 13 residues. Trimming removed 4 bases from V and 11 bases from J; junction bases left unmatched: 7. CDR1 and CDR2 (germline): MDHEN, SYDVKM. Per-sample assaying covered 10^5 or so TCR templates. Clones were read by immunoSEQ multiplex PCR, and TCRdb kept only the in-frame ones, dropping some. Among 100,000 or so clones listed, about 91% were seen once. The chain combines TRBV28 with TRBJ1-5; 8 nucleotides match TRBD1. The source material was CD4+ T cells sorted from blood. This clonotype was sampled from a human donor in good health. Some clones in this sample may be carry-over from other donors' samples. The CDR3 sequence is CASSSPDRATQHF. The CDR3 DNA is TGTGCCAGCAGTTCCCCGGACAGGGCGACCCAGCATTTT.